The text below deals with one T cell receptor beta chain. The source of the sample is a study of blood T cell repertoires in COVID-19. The overall study: Acute and convalescent COVID-19 samples came from the United States, Italy and Spain. Nucleic acid was either cDNA or gDNA, and it came from T cells, B-cell-depleted T cells, or PBMCs.

The V end was cut by 2 bases, the J end by 1 base, with 6 bases between. The V gene's germline CDR1 is PRHDT and CDR2 FYEKMQ (reference sequence). The CDR3 totals 13 residues. Authors' processing steps: Reference gene primer amplification yielded estimated nucleated cell counts. Generated by immunoSEQ multiplex PCR, the TCRdb table keeps only in-frame clones and is missing some. V and J calls and clone size are those listed in that table; D and trimming were worked out from the DNA. The sample contains some 70,000 clones, approximately 87% of which appear only once. Sequences were obtained from peripheral blood. The rearrangement uses TRBV13 and TRBJ2-7, with D unresolved. This receptor was taken from a man aged 50 to 59 with active COVID-19. In nucleotides, the CDR3 is TGTGCCAGCAGCTTACTCAGTTCCTACGAGCAGTACTTC. Its translation: CASSLLSSYEQYF.